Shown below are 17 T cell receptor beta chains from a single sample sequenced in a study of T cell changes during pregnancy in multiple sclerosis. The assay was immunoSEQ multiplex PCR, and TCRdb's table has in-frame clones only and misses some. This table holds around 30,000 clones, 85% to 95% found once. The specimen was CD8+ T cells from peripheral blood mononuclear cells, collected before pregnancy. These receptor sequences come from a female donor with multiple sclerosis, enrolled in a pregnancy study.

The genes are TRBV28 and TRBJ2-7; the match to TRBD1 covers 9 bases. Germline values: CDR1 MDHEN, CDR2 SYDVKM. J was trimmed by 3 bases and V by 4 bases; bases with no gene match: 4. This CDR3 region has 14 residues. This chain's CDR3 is CASSSRQGVYEQYF. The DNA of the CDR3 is TGTGCCAGCAGTTCGAGACAGGGGGTCTACGAGCAGTACTTC. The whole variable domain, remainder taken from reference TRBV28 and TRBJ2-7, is DVKVTQSSRYLVKRTGEKVFLECVQDMDHENMFWYRQDPGLGLRLIYFSYDVKMKEKGDIPEGYSVSREKKERFSLILESASTNQTSMYLCASSSRQGVYEQYFGPGTRLTVT.

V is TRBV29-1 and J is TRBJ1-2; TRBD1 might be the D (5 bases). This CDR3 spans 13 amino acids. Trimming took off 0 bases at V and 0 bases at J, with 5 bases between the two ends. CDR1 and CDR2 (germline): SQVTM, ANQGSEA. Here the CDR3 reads CSVEETANYGYTF. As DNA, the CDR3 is TGCAGCGTTGAAGAGACAGCTAACTATGGCTACACCTTC.

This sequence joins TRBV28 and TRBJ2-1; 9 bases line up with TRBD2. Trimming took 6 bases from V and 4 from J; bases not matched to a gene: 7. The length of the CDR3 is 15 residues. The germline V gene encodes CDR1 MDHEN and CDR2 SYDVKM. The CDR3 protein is CASSRTSGFYNEQFF. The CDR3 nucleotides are TGTGCCAGCAGCAGAACTAGCGGGTTTTACAATGAGCAGTTCTTC.

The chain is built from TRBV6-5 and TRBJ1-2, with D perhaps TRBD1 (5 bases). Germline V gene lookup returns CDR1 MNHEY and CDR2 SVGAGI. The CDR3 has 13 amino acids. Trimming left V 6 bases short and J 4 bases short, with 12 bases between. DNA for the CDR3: TGTGCCAGCAGCCCAGGGTTGGCCTATGGCTACACCTTC. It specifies CASSPGLAYGYTF.

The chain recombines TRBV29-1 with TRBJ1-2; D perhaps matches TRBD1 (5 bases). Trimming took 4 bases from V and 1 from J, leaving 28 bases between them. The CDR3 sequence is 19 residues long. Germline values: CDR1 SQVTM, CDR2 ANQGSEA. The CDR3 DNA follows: TGCAGCGTTGTTGGGGTGGAAGGGGCGAAACCCCCTCATAACTATGGCTACACCTTC. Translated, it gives CSVVGVEGAKPPHNYGYTF.

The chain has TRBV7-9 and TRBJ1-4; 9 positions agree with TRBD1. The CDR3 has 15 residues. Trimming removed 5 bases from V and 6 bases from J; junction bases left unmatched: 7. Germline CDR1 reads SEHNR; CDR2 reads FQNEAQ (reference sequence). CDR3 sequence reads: CASSRPGQGHEKLFF. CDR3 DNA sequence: TGTGCCAGCAGCCGACCGGGACAGGGACATGAAAAACTGTTTTTT. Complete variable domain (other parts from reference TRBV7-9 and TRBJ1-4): DTGVSQNPRHKITKRGQNVTFRCDPISEHNRLYWYRQTLGQGPEFLTYFQNEAQLEKSRLLSDRFSAERPKGSFSTLEIQRTEQGDSAMYLCASSRPGQGHEKLFFGSGTQLSVL.

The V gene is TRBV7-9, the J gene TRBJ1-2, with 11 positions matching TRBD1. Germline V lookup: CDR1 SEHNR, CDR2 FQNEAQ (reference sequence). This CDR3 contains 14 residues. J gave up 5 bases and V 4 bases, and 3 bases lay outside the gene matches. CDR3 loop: CASSSGQGAYGYTF. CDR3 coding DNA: TGTGCCAGCAGCTCCGGACAGGGGGCGTATGGCTACACCTTC.

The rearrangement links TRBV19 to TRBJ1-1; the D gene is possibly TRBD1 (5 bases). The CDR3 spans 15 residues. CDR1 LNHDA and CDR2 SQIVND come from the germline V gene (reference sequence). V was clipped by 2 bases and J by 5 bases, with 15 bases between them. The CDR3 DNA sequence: TGTGCCAGTAGTATAAGGGGCGAGAAGGGGACTGAAGCTTTCTTT. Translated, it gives CASSIRGEKGTEAFF.

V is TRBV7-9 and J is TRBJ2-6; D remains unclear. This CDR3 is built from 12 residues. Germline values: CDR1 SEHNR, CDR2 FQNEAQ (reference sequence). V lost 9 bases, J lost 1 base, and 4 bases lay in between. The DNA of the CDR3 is TGTGCCAGTGAGTCTGGGGCCAACGTCCTGACTTTC. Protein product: CASESGANVLTF.

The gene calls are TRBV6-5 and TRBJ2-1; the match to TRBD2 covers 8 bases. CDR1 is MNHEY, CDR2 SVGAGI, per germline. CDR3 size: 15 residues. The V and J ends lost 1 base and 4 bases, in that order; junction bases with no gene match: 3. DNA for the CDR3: TGTGCCAGCAGTTACTTTAGCGGGACTTACAATGAGCAGTTCTTC. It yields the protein CASSYFSGTYNEQFF.

CDR3 protein: CASSESSPMGLNLHSSYNEQFF. Here the CDR3 DNA reads TGTGCCAGCAGTGAATCTTCCCCCATGGGCCTTAACCTACATAGCTCCTACAATGAGCAGTTCTTC. The chain joins TRBV6-1 to TRBJ2-1, with no clear D. Germline-derived CDR1 and CDR2 are MNHNS and SASEGT. This CDR3 spans 22 amino acids. Trimming removed 2 bases at V and 0 bases at J, with 29 bases between.

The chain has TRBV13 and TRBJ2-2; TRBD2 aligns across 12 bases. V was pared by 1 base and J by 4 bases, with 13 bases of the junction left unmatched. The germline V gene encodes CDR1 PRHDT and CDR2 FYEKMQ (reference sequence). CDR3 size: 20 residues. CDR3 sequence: CASSLVLGLAGIVGTGELFF. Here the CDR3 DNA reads TGTGCCAGCAGCTTAGTTCTAGGACTAGCGGGAATTGTGGGCACCGGGGAGCTGTTTTTT.

CDR3 loop: CASSPDGPGSDQPQHF. CDR3 DNA sequence: TGTGCCAGCTCACCTGACGGCCCGGGGAGCGATCAGCCCCAGCATTTT. The chain employs TRBV18 and TRBJ1-5, with D unresolved. CDR1 is KGHSH, CDR2 LQKENI, per germline. V lost 3 bases and J 5 bases, leaving 17 bases between the germline ends. The CDR3 contains 16 residues.

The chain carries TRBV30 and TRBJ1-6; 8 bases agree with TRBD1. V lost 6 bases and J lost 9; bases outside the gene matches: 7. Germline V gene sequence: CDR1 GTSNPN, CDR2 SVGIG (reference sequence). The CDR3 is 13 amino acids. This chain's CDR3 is CACTRGLGSPLHF. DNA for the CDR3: TGTGCCTGTACCAGGGGGCTGGGTTCACCCCTCCACTTT.

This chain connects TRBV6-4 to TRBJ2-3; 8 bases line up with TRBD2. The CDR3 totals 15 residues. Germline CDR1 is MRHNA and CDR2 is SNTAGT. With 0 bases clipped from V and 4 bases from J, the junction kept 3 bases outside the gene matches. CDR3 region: CASSDSSGSADTQYF. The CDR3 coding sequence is TGTGCCAGCAGTGACTCGAGCGGGAGTGCAGATACGCAGTATTTT.

The CDR3 region is CASSSLSGRDTDTQYF. Written as DNA, the CDR3 is TGTGCCAGCAGCTCGCTGAGCGGGAGGGACACAGATACGCAGTATTTT. The V call is TRBV13, the J call TRBJ2-3, with 10 bases aligning to TRBD2. V gave up 4 bases and J gave up 2 bases; unmatched junction bases: 6. This CDR3 is built from 16 residues. Germline CDR1 PRHDT, CDR2 FYEKMQ (reference sequence).

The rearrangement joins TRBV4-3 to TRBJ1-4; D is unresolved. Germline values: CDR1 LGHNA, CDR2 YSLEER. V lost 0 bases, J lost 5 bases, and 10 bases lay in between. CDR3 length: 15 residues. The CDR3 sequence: CASSQDVFLNEKLFF. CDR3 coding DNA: TGCGCCAGCAGCCAAGATGTGTTCCTCAATGAAAAACTGTTTTTT.